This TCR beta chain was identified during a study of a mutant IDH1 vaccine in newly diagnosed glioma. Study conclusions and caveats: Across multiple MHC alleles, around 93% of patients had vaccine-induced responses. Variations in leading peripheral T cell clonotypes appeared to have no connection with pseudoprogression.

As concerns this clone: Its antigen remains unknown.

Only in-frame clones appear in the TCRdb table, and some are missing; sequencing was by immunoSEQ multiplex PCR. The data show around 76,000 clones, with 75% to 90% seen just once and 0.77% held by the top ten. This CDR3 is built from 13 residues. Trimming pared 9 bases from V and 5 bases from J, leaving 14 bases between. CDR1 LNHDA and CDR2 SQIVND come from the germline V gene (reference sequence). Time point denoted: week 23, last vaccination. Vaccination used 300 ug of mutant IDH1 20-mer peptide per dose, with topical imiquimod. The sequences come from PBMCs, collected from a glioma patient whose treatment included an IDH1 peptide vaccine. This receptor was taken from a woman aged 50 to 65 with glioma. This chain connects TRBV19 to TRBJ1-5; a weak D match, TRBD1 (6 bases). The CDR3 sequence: CASHNRVYQPQHF. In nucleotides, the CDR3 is TGTGCCAGCCACAACAGGGTTTATCAGCCCCAGCATTTT.